This T cell receptor beta chain was profiled in a study of blood T cells in healthy people across ages. Each sample used at least 6 million PBMCs. Per the germline V gene, CDR1 is SGHTA and CDR2 is FQGNSA. This CDR3 has 15 residues. V lost 3 bases, J lost 6 bases, and 6 bases stayed unmatched. There are a few counts of this clonotype. A second PCR of 7 to 11 cycles used a sample-barcoded 5' primer and a J-beta primer mix. TCRdb fed the 5' RACE reads into MiXCR, producing one record per CDR3 protein. The sample contains some 1.7 million distinct CDR3 sequences, 28% of which appear only once. This chain uses TRBV7-2 with TRBJ2-4; 9 bases are shared with TRBD1. The clonotype was recovered from a woman aged 25 to 39 in good health. Sequencing was done on a sample of blood. CDR3 region: CASSLVGQGINIQYF. CDR3 DNA sequence: TGTGCCAGCAGCTTGGTCGGACAGGGGATAAACATTCAGTACTTC.